Following are 8 T cell receptor beta chains from one sample sequenced in a study of cytomegalovirus exposure and HLA in healthy donors. Amplification used 60 Vbeta primers and 13 Jbeta primers. Generated by immunoSEQ multiplex PCR, the TCRdb table keeps only in-frame clones and is missing some. The table has over 100,000 clones, almost 70% seen once. Sequences were obtained from PBMCs. These receptors all come from a man aged 25-40 years in good health and CMV-seropositive.

The rearrangement joins TRBV27 to TRBJ1-1; D is possibly TRBD1 (5 bases). The ends were cut back, 5 bases at V and 0 bases at J, with 16 bases in the middle. The length of the CDR3 is 16 residues. Germline loops: CDR1 MNHEY, CDR2 SMNVEV (reference sequence). In DNA, the CDR3 is TGTGCCAGCAGTCCCAAATCGACAGCCATGAACACTGAAGCTTTCTTT. Its protein is CASSPKSTAMNTEAFF.

The chain couples TRBV28 to TRBJ1-4; perhaps TRBD1 as D (5 bases). Per germline, CDR1 MDHEN and CDR2 SYDVKM. The CDR3 consists of 15 residues. V lost 5 bases and J 3 bases, leaving 13 bases between the germline ends. The CDR3 reads CASSPTRGANEKLFF. CDR3 coding DNA: TGTGCCAGCAGTCCTACCCGGGGGGCTAATGAAAAACTGTTTTTT.

This clone occurred a few times. The chain employs TRBV5-1 and TRBJ1-2, with D maybe TRBD1 (6 bases). V was shortened by 0 bases and J by 6 bases, with 15 bases between the two germline ends. The CDR3 has 15 residues. Per the germline V gene, CDR1 is SGHRS and CDR2 is YFSETQ. The CDR3 bases are TGCGCCAGCAGCTTGGATGGGACAACGGTAGATGGCTACACCTTC. The encoded protein is CASSLDGTTVDGYTF. The variable domain in full, with the rest retrieved from reference TRBV5-1 and TRBJ1-2, is KAGVTQTPRYLIKTRGQQVTLSCSPISGHRSVSWYQQTPGQGLQFLFEYFSETQRNKGNFPGRFSGRQFSNSRSEMNVSTLELGDSALYLCASSLDGTTVDGYTFGSGTRLTVV.

CDR3 sequence: CASSQASLAGSYNEQFF. The CDR3, as DNA: TGCGCCAGCAGCCAAGCCTCACTAGCGGGATCCTACAATGAGCAGTTCTTC. V usage is TRBV4-3 and J usage is TRBJ2-1; 10 positions agree with TRBD2. Germline CDR1 reads LGHNA; CDR2 reads YSLEER. The CDR3 covers 17 residues. J gave up 1 base and V 1 base, and 4 bases lay outside the gene matches.

V is TRBV4-3 and J is TRBJ2-3, with TRBD2 as a possible D gene (6 bases). V was shortened by 2 bases and J by 4 bases, with 19 bases between the two germline ends. Germline-derived CDR1 and CDR2 are LGHNA and YSLEER. The CDR3 spans 17 residues. CDR3 sequence reads: CASSQSSSGWDSDTQYF. CDR3 DNA: TGCGCCAGCAGCCAATCCTCCAGCGGGTGGGATTCAGATACGCAGTATTTT.

The rearrangement joins TRBV6-4 to TRBJ2-1, with 7 positions matching TRBD2. This CDR3 is built from 15 residues. Germline V lookup: CDR1 MRHNA, CDR2 SNTAGT. J was trimmed by 5 bases and V by 5 bases; bases with no gene match: 9. Here the CDR3 DNA reads TGTGCCAGCAGTAGGGAGGGGCTTGAGAACAATGAGCAGTTCTTC. Amino acid sequence: CASSREGLENNEQFF.

The chain recombines TRBV30 with TRBJ2-3, with 8 bases that match TRBD2. V lost 3 bases, J lost 4 bases, and 9 bases stayed unmatched. Germline assignment: CDR1 GTSNPN and CDR2 SVGIG (reference sequence). CDR3 length: 15 residues. The CDR3 here is CAWRRGLGRADTQYF. Written as DNA, the CDR3 is TGTGCCTGGAGGAGGGGACTAGGCAGAGCAGATACGCAGTATTTT.

V usage is TRBV5-8 and J usage is TRBJ1-6, with TRBD1 as a possible D gene (6 bases). The CDR3 sequence is 13 residues long. CDR1 is SGHTS and CDR2 is YDEGEE in the germline V gene. Between the trimmed V and J ends, which lost 2 bases and 7 bases, there was a span of 7 bases. As DNA, the CDR3 is TGTGCCAGCAGCTTCAGGGGCAATTCACCCCTCCACTTT. This encodes CASSFRGNSPLHF.